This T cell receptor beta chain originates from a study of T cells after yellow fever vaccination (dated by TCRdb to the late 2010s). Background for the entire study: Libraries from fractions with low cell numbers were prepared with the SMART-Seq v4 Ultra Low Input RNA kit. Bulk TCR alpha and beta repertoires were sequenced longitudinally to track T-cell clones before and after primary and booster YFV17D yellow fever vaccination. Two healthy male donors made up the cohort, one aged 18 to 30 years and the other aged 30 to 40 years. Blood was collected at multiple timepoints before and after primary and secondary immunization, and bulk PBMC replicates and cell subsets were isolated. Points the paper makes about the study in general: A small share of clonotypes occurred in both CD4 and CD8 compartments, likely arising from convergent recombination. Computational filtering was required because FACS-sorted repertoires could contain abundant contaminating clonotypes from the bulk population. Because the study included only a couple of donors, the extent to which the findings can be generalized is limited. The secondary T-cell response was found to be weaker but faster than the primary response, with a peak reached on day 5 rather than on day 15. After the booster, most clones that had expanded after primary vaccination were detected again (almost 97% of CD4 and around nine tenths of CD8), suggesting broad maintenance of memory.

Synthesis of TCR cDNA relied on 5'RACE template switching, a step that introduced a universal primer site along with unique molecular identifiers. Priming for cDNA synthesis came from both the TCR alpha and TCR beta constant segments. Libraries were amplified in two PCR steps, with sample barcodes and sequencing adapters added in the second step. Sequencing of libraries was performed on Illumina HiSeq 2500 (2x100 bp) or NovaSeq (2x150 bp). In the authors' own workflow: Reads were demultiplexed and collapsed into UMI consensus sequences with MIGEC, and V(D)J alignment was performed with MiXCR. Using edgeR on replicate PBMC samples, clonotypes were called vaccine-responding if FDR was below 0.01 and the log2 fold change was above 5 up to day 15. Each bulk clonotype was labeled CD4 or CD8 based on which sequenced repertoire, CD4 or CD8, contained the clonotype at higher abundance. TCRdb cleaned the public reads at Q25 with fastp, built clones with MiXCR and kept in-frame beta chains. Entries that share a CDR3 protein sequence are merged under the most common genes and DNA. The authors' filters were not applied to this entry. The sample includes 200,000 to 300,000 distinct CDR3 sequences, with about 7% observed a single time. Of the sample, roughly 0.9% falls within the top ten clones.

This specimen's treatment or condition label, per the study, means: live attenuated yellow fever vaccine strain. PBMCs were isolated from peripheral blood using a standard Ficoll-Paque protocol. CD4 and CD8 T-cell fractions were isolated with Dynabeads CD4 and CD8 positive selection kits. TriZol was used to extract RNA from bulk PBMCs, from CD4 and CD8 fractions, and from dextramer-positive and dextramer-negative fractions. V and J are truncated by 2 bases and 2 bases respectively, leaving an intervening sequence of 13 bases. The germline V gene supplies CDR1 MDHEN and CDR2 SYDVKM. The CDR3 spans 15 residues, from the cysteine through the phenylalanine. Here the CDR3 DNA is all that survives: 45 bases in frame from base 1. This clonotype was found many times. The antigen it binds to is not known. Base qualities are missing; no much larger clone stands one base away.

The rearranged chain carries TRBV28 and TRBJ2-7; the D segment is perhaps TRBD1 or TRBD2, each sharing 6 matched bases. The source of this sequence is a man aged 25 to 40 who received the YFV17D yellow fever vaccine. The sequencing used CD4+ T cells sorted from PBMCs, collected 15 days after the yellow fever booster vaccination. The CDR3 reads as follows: CASSLGGPTPYEQYF. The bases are TGTGCCAGCAGTTTAGGGGGGCCTACGCCCTACGAGCAGTACTTC.